The source of this T cell receptor (beta chain) is a study of T cell repertoires in cytomegalovirus infection. Turning to the study itself: CMV infection plus the matching HLA type was flagged by public TCR beta signatures.

TCRdb reprocessed the reads via MiXCR and lists one record per CDR3 protein. The sample lists 200,000 to 300,000 distinct CDR3 sequences, 9.1% occurring once. Overall study findings and caveats: Of the TCR beta families, the public ones yielded a cumulative frequency that identified carriers of CMV plus the relevant HLA. In two of eight donors, the top clonotype was HLA-C-restricted CMV-specific.

Germline V gene data show CDR1 as SGHDT and CDR2 as YYEEEE. Trimming left V 2 bases short and J 2 bases short, with 14 bases between. The CDR3 is made up of 15 amino acids. On this clonotype itself: Its antigen is unknown.

Material: PBMCs. The TCR was taken from a human donor in good health (CMV status not recorded). Some clones in this sample may be carry-over from other donors' samples. This chain connects TRBV5-6 to TRBJ2-7; D is uncertain. The CDR3, as DNA: TGTGCCAGCAGCTTAGGTGACTTCTCCACCTACGAGCAGTACTTC. This codes for CASSLGDFSTYEQYF.